The present entry profiles one TCR beta chain with its context. Trimming pared 4 bases from V and 2 bases from J, leaving 15 bases between. The CDR3 contains 15 residues. Germline V lookup: CDR1 LNHDA, CDR2 SQIVND (reference sequence). The sample belongs to a study of cytomegalovirus exposure and HLA in healthy donors. The overall study: As released early, the data held about 85 million unique TCRs from HLA-typed donors.

Amplification used 60 Vbeta primers and 13 Jbeta primers. Some clones are missing from TCRdb's copy, which holds only in-frame ones; the method was immunoSEQ multiplex PCR. The sample yields 100,000 or so clones, roughly 85% seen once. The receptor comes from a man between 35 and 55 years old in good health and CMV-seronegative. V is TRBV19 and J is TRBJ2-7; perhaps TRBD1 as D (5 bases). The source material was PBMCs. The CDR3 DNA follows: TGTGCCAGTAGTACTCAGGGTGGTAGTACCTACGAGCAGTACTTC. This sequence encodes CASSTQGGSTYEQYF.